The 14 T cell receptor beta chains listed next were all sequenced from one sample in a study of identical twins' blood T cells. TCRdb re-derived calls from the 5' RACE reads in MiXCR, one entry per CDR3 protein. The sample consists of a few hundred thousand distinct CDR3 sequences, around 30% of them appearing once. Sequencing used PBMCs. These receptors all come from a woman aged 18-49 years in good health.

This clonotype was counted once. The chain is built from TRBV20-1 and TRBJ2-1; D possibly corresponds to TRBD2 (6 bases). Germline CDR1 and CDR2: DFQATT and SNEGSKA (reference sequence). This CDR3 contains 15 residues. Between the trimmed V and J ends, which lost 1 base and 8 bases, there was a span of 18 bases. CDR3 amino acids: CSARVGLAIYDEQFF. The DNA of the CDR3 is TGCAGTGCTAGAGTGGGTCTAGCGATATACGATGAGCAGTTCTTC.

A note on this clonotype: One end of the junction is discordant with germline, which a read error may explain. The genes are TRBV30 and TRBJ2-2, with TRBD2 identical over 7 bases. The CDR3 runs to 15 residues. Germline V lookup: CDR1 GTSNPN, CDR2 SVGIG (reference sequence). The CDR3 DNA follows: TGTGCCCGGAGTGTGGGCGGGAGTTCCAACGGCGAGCTGTTTTTT. Translating gives CARSVGGSSNGELFF.

The chain employs TRBV4-2 and TRBJ1-1; TRBD1 might be the D (6 bases). Germline CDR1 reads LGHNA; CDR2 reads YNFKEQ. The CDR3 contains 15 residues. With 4 bases removed from V and 8 bases from J, the gap between germline ends came to 20 bases. CDR3 sequence (DNA): TGTGCCAGCAGCCCCAGCCCAGTTCCAGGGGCCGAAGCTTTCTTT. This encodes CASSPSPVPGAEAFF.

In this sample, this clonotype turned up a few times. The rearrangement joins TRBV10-3 to TRBJ2-1, with D uncertain. The CDR3 length is 13 residues. From germline, CDR1 is ENHRY and CDR2 SYGVKD. Trimming removed 8 bases at V and 7 bases at J, with 15 bases between. This CDR3 reads CAIARNSMNEQFF. CDR3 bases: TGTGCCATCGCCCGAAATTCTATGAATGAGCAGTTCTTC.

The rearrangement uses TRBV20-1 and TRBJ2-1; 7 nucleotides agree with TRBD1. V lost 1 base to trimming and J lost 0 bases; unmatched junction nucleotides: 3. CDR3 length: 15 residues. In germline, CDR1 is DFQATT, CDR2 SNEGSKA (reference sequence). CDR3 sequence: CSARGGQSSYNEQFF. DNA of the CDR3: TGCAGTGCTAGAGGGGGACAGAGCTCCTACAATGAGCAGTTCTTC.

This clonotype was recorded at least ten times. The V call is TRBV20-1, the J call TRBJ2-7, with a possible D match to TRBD2 (6 bases). V was shortened by 7 bases and J by 1 base, with 14 bases between the two germline ends. CDR1 is DFQATT and CDR2 is SNEGSKA in the germline V gene (reference sequence). The CDR3 has 13 residues. The CDR3 loop is CSVRLGGSYEQYF. In nucleotides, the CDR3 is TGCAGTGTCCGACTAGGAGGATCCTACGAGCAGTACTTC.

The chain recombines TRBV27 with TRBJ2-3; weak D call: TRBD2 (5 bases). The V end lost 8 bases, the J end lost 6 bases, and 9 bases lay between the germline ends. The CDR3 runs 11 residues. Germline CDR1 and CDR2: MNHEY and SMNVEV (reference sequence). This CDR3 reads CASGRGDTQYF. The CDR3 DNA follows: TGTGCCAGCGGGAGAGGCGATACGCAGTATTTT.

In its sample, this clonotype was seen a few times. The chain has TRBV29-1 and TRBJ2-5, with D unresolved. Germline CDR1 reads SQVTM; CDR2 reads ANQGSEA. V lost 4 bases and J 3 bases, leaving 18 bases between the germline ends. The CDR3 contains 15 residues. The CDR3 DNA follows: TGCAGCGTTGGGTATGGACCCCCTGGGGAAGAGACCCAGTACTTC. As protein: CSVGYGPPGEETQYF.

The chain recombines TRBV20-1 with TRBJ1-2; possible D gene TRBD1, 6 bases. CDR1 and CDR2 (germline): DFQATT, SNEGSKA (reference sequence). The ends were cut back, 4 bases at V and 9 bases at J, with 21 bases in the middle. The CDR3 sequence is 14 residues long. The DNA for the CDR3 is TGCAGTGCTATAAGGACAGCCGGACCTAGGAGCTACACCTTC. Protein: CSAIRTAGPRSYTF.

Worth noting for this clonotype: One end of the junction varies from germline; a read error may be responsible. The gene calls are TRBV6-2 or TRBV6-3 and TRBJ1-2; D is undetermined. In germline, CDR1 is MNHEY, CDR2 SVGEGT. This CDR3 comprises 12 residues. CDR3 in amino acids: CASSSSLRTESF. The CDR3 DNA reads as TGTGCCAGCAGTTCTTCCTTACGCACGGAGAGCTTC.

The DNA for the CDR3 is TGTGCCAGCAGTTACTCGTGGGAGGATACGCAGTATTTT. The encoded protein is CASSYSWEDTQYF. This sequence joins TRBV6-2 or TRBV6-3 and TRBJ2-3, with TRBD2 as a possible D gene (5 bases). The CDR3 contains 13 residues. The V gene's germline CDR1 is MNHEY and CDR2 SVGEGT. Trimming removed 0 bases from V and 6 bases from J, with 7 bases in between.

The J gene is TRBJ1-1, the V gene TRBV6-6; D is undetermined. V was cut by 4 bases and J by 4 bases, with 13 bases left in between. The CDR3 sequence is 14 residues long. From germline, CDR1 is MNHNY and CDR2 SVGAGI (reference sequence). CDR3 DNA: TGTGCCAGCAGTTGGAAAGTTCGGGGCACTGAAGCTTTCTTT. It codes for CASSWKVRGTEAFF.

V and J are TRBV14 and TRBJ2-3; 7 bases are a match to TRBD2. This CDR3 comprises 16 residues. The germline V gene encodes CDR1 SGHDN and CDR2 FVKESK. After removal of 5 bases from V and 0 bases from J, the junction contained 8 bases not matched to a gene. The CDR3 DNA reads TGTGCCAGCAGCTCCTTTCTAGCGGCTAGCACAGATACGCAGTATTTT. Its protein is CASSSFLAASTDTQYF.

This sequence joins TRBV29-1 and TRBJ2-2; D not certain. The V gene's germline CDR1 is SQVTM and CDR2 ANQGSEA. CDR3 length: 14 residues. V lost 2 bases, J lost 0 bases, and 7 bases lay in between. The CDR3 sequence is CSVERYANTGELFF. In nucleotides, the CDR3 is TGCAGCGTTGAACGGTACGCGAACACCGGGGAGCTGTTTTTT.